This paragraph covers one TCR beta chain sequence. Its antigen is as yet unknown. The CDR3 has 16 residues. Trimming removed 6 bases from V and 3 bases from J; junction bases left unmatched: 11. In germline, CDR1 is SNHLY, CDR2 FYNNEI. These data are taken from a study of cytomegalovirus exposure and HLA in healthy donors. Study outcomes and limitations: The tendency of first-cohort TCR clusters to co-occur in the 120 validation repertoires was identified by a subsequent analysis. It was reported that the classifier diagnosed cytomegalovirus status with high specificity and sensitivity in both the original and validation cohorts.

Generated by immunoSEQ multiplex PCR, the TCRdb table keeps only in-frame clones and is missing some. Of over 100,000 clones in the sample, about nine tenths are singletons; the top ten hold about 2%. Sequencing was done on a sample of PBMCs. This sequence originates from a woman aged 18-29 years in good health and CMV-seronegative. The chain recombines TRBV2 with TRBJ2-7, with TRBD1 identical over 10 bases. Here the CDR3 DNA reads TGTGCCAGCAGCGCCGCGGGACAGGGGCCCCTCTACGAGCAGTACTTC. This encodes CASSAAGQGPLYEQYF.